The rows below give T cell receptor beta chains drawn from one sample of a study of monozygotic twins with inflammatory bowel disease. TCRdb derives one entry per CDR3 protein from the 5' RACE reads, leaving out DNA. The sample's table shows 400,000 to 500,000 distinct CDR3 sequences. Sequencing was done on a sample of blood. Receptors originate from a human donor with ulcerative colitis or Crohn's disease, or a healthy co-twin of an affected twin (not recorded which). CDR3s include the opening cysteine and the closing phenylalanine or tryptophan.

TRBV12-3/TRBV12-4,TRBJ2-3,CASSLRPVGADTQYF
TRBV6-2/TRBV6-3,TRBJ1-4,CASSYSKLIIEKLFF
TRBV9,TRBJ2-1,CASSGFPSSYNEQFF
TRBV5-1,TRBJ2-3,CASTGTFSTDTQYF
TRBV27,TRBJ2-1,CASSGSGPRSYNEQFF
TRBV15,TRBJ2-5,CATTTRREGRETQYF
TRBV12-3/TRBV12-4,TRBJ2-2,CASGFSKGELFF
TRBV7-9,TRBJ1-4,CASSLARQGPNEKLFF
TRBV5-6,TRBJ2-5,CASSGSGTEETQYF
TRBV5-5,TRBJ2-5,CASSQIRGGPETQYF
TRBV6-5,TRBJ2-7,CASSYSGTGSYEQYF
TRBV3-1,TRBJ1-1,CASSQAASEACF
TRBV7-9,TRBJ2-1,CASSSAGGGVYNEQFF
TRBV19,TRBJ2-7,CASSNRDGNEQYF
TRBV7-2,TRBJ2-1,CASSFGGGSSYNEQFF
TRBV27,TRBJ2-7,CASSPLTLREQYF
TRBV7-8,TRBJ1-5,CASSPRGPPQHF
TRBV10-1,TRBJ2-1,CASSENLVVKQFF
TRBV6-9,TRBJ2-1,CASSHTVSSYNEQFF
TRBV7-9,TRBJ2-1,CASSPGQVTYNEQFF
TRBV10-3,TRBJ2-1,CAISESGGPYNEQFF
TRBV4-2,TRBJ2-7,CASSHSLRTSGPYEQYF
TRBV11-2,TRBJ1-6,CASSLGAITNSPLHF
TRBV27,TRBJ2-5,CASSLRRTLTREETQYF